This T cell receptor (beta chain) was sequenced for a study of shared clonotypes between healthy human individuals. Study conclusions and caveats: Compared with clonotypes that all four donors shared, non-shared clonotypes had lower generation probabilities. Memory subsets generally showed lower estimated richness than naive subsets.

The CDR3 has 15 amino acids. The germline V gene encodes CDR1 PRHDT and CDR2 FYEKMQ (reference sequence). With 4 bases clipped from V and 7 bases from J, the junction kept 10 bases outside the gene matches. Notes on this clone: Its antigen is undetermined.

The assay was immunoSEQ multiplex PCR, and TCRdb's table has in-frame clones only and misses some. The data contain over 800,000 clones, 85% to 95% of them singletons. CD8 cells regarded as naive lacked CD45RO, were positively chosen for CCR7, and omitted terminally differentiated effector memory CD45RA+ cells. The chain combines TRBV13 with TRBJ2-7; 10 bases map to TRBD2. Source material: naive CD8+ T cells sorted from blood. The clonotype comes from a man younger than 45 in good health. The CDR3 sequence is CASSSGLARPREQYF. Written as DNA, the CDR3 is TGTGCCAGCAGCTCGGGACTAGCGAGACCTCGAGAGCAGTACTTC.